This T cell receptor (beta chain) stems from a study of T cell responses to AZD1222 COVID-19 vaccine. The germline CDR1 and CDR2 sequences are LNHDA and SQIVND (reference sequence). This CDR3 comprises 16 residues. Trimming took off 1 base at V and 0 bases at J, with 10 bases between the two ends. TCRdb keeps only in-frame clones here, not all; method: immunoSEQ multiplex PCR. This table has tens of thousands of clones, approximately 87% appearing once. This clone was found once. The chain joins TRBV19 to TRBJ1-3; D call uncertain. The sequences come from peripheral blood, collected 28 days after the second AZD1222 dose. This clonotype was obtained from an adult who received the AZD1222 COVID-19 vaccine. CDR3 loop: CASSIGRAFSGNTIYF. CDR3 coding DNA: TGTGCCAGTAGTATAGGTAGGGCCTTCTCTGGAAACACCATATATTTT.